This TCR beta chain was captured in a study of blood T cell repertoires in COVID-19. Trimming left V 3 bases short and J 5 bases short, with 15 bases between. From germline, CDR1 is SGHDT and CDR2 YYEEEE. This CDR3 region has 15 residues. Here immunoSEQ multiplex PCR was the method, and the copy in TCRdb shows in-frame clones only, minus some. The sample includes 150,000 to 160,000 clones, 83% seen only once; the top ten take roughly an eighth. Seattle patients were enrolled during active infection and followed longitudinally. This clonotype originated in a woman aged 55-69 years with COVID-19, enrolled during active disease. The sequenced sample consisted of peripheral blood. This chain uses TRBV5-6 with TRBJ1-5; D is undetermined. The CDR3 coding sequence is TGTGCCAGCAGCTCCTCCCCAGGTCGCGATCAGCCCCAGCATTTT. This sequence encodes CASSSSPGRDQPQHF.